The rows below give T cell receptor beta chains drawn from one sample of a study of T cell repertoires in ileal Crohn's disease. Measured with immunoSEQ multiplex PCR; TCRdb has only the in-frame clones, and not every one. The table shows roughly 18,000 clones, with approximately 82% occurring only once. Sample: ileal tissue. The receptors here all came from an adult with Crohn's disease. Each CDR3 is given with its conserved first and last residue. A D gene is named only where the DNA matches it firmly. A row's size may be missing; if present it is once, few, many or a size class.

j_call	d_call	v_call	cdr3_length	clone_size	cdr3_aa	cdr3_nt
TRBJ2-2	.	TRBV4-3	15	.	CASSQNGGVPGELFF	TGCGCCAGCAGCCAAAACGGGGGTGTACCCGGGGAGCTGTTTTTT
TRBJ1-6	TRBD1	TRBV9	14	.	CASSRGQNNSPLHF	TGTGCCAGCAGCAGGGGACAGAATAATTCACCCCTCCACTTT
TRBJ2-3	TRBD2	TRBV5-1	20	.	CASSLDGGFWRGGPGDTQYF	TGCGCCAGCAGCTTGGATGGTGGTTTTTGGCGGGGGGGCCCTGGAGATACGCAGTATTTT
TRBJ2-1	.	TRBV5-1	14	.	CASSLVGRYNEQFF	TGCGCCAGCAGCTTGGTGGGCCGCTACAATGAGCAGTTCTTC
TRBJ2-5	.	TRBV19	12	few	CASSNLQETQYF	TGTGCCAGTAGTAACCTACAAGAGACCCAGTACTTC
TRBJ1-1	TRBD1	TRBV7-2	13	few	CASSQDRGTEAFF	TGTGCCAGCAGCCAAGACAGGGGCACTGAAGCTTTCTTT
TRBJ2-4	TRBD1	TRBV10-2	14	.	CASSESRGRHIQYF	TGCGCCAGCAGTGAGTCAAGGGGGCGACACATTCAGTACTTC
TRBJ1-5	TRBD1	TRBV19	18	few	CASSPEGLRGLVDQPQHF	TGTGCCAGTAGTCCTGAAGGGCTCAGGGGGCTTGTAGATCAGCCCCAGCATTTT
TRBJ2-2	.	TRBV7-3	15	.	CASSASLANTGELFF	TGTGCCAGCAGCGCCTCGTTAGCGAACACCGGGGAGCTGTTTTTT
TRBJ2-3	TRBD2	TRBV5-6	15	.	CASSSSGLAVDTQYF	TGTGCCAGCAGCTCTTCCGGACTAGCGGTTGATACGCAGTATTTT
TRBJ2-1	.	TRBV30	14	.	CAYHGGASYNEQFF	TGTGCCTACCACGGCGGTGCCTCCTACAATGAGCAGTTCTTC
TRBJ2-1	TRBD2	TRBV7-3	16	.	CASSLTSGGGLKEQFF	TGTGCCAGCAGCCTGACTAGCGGGGGGGGATTAAAGGAGCAGTTCTTC
TRBJ2-5	TRBD2	TRBV5-4	15	.	CASSQQWEGQETQYF	TGTGCCAGCAGCCAACAGTGGGAGGGACAAGAGACCCAGTACTTC
TRBJ1-1	.	TRBV5-1	13	.	CASSLRGGTEAFF	TGCGCCAGCAGCCTCCGGGGGGGTACTGAAGCTTTCTTT
TRBJ1-2	TRBD1	TRBV7-8	17	.	CASSQGGSGQGNYGYTF	TGTGCCAGCAGTCAAGGAGGTTCGGGACAGGGTAACTATGGCTACACCTTC
TRBJ2-1	.	TRBV4-1	17	.	CASSQEVAGSSYNEQFF	TGCGCCAGCAGCCAAGAAGTTGCGGGGAGCTCCTACAATGAGCAGTTCTTC
TRBJ2-3	TRBD1	TRBV19	15	.	CASTNRGRGTDTQYF	TGTGCCAGTACAAACAGGGGGCGCGGAACAGATACGCAGTATTTT
TRBJ1-5	TRBD1	TRBV7-2	15	.	CASSFGQGHNQPQHF	TGTGCCAGCAGCTTTGGACAGGGCCACAATCAGCCCCAGCATTTT